Reported below is one T cell receptor (beta chain). Its antigen is unknown. Clones were read by immunoSEQ multiplex PCR, and TCRdb kept only the in-frame ones, dropping some. The sample was found to contain 5,500 to 7,500 clones, and every one recurs. CDR1 GTSNPN and CDR2 SVGIG come from the germline V gene (reference sequence). The junction had 3 bases not matched to a gene; V was cut back by 6 bases and J by 3 bases. CDR3 size: 13 residues. Treatment was busulfan-fludarabine conditioning, a marrow graft, and cyclophosphamide on days +3 and +4. This record comes from a study of T cells after posttransplantation cyclophosphamide. Study results and limitations: Later post-transplant blood repertoires were often dominated by donor CD8+ memory clones.

This rearrangement joins TRBV30 to TRBJ2-5; 11 nucleotides agree with TRBD2. The receptor's source is a male patient in his fifties or sixties who received an allogeneic stem cell transplant from an unrelated donor, was CMV-positive, and had acute GVHD only. Some T cells may possibly be graft donor cells. The sequenced sample was PBMCs, obtained after allogeneic stem cell transplant with posttransplant cyclophosphamide. For the CDR3, the DNA is TGTGCCTGTGCGACTAGCGGGAAAGAGACCCAGTACTTC. Its translation: CACATSGKETQYF. The full variable domain, completed using reference TRBV30 and TRBJ2-5, is SQTIHQWPATLVQPVGSPLSLECTVEGTSNPNLYWYRQAAGRGLQLLFYSVGIGQISSEVPQNLSASRPQDRQFILSSKKLLLSDSGFYLCACATSGKETQYFGPGTRLLVL.